The subject of this entry is one T cell receptor beta chain. The target antigen is unknown. TCRdb keeps only in-frame clones here, not all; method: immunoSEQ multiplex PCR. The repertoire holds almost 5,500 clones, with 90% to 95% as singletons. V lost 1 base, J lost 2 bases, and 3 bases stayed unmatched. Germline V gene lookup returns CDR1 SGHRS and CDR2 YFSETQ. The CDR3 has 14 amino acids. This entry comes from a study of T cells after posttransplantation cyclophosphamide. Whole-study findings and limits: After PTCy, TRB diversity resembled that of CNI/methotrexate controls. Later blood repertoires were often dominated by clones from the donor CD8+ memory compartment. Skin or GI-infiltrating T cells shared few TRB sequences with blood.

V and J are TRBV5-1 and TRBJ2-7; 7 bases are a match to TRBD2. The receptor was isolated from a woman aged 55-69 years in good health, CMV-negative, and a related stem cell transplant donor. Sequences were obtained from CD4+ T cells sorted from bone marrow. The CDR3 is CASSLSREPYEQYF. The CDR3 DNA sequence: TGCGCCAGCAGCTTGTCGCGGGAGCCCTACGAGCAGTACTTC. Using reference TRBV5-1 and TRBJ2-7 for the parts outside the CDR3, the full variable domain is KAGVTQTPRYLIKTRGQQVTLSCSPISGHRSVSWYQQTPGQGLQFLFEYFSETQRNKGNFPGRFSGRQFSNSRSEMNVSTLELGDSALYLCASSLSREPYEQYFGPGTRLTVT.